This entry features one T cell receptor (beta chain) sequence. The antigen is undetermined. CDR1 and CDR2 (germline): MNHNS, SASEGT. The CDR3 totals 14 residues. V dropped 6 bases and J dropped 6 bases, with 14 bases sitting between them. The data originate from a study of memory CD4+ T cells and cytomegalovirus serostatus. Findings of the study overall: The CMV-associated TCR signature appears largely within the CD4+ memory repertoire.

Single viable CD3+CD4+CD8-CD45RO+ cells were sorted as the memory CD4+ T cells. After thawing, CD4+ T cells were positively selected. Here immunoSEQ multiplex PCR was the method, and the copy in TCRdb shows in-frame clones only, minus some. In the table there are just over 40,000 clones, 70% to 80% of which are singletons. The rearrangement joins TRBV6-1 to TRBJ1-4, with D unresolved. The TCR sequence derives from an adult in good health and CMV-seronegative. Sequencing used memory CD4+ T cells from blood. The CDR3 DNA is TGTGCCAGCAGAATAGTATGGTTCGATGAAAAACTGTTTTTT. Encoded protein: CASRIVWFDEKLFF.